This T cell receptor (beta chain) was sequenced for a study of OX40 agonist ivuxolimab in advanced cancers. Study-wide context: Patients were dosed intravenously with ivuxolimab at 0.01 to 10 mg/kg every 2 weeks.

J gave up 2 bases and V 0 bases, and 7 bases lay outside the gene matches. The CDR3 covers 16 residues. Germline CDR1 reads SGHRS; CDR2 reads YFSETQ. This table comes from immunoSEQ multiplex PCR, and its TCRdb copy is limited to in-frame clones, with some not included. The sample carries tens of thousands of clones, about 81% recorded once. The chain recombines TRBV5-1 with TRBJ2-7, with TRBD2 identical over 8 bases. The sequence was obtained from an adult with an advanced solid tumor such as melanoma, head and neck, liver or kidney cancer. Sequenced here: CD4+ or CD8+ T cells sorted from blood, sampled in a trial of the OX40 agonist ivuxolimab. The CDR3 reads CASSLASSGGTYEQYF. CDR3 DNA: TGCGCCAGCAGCTTGGCGTCCAGCGGGGGTACCTACGAGCAGTACTTC.